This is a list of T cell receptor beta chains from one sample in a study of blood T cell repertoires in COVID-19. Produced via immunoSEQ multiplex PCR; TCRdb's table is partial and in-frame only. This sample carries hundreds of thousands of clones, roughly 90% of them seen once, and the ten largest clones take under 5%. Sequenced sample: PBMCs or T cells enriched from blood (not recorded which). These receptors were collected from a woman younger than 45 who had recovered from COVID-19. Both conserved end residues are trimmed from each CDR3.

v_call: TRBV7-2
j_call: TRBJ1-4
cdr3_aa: ASSLMSGGDGKLF

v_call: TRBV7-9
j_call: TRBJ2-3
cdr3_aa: ASSFGDTQY

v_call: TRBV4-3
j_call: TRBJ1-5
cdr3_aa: ASSQDTQGGQPQH

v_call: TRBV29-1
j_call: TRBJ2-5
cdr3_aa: SVAVFGSSGSSGETQY

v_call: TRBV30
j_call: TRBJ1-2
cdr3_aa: AWSHSGGGYEYT

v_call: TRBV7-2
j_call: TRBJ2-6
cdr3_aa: ASSVQFSGANVLT

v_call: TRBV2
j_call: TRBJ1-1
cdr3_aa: ASSGTEGVRTEAF

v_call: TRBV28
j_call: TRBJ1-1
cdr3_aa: ASSRLTGGNTEAF

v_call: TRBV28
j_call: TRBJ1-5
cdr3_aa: ASSLQGQPQH

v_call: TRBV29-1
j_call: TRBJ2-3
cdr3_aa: SVSGTSGRGRTDTQY

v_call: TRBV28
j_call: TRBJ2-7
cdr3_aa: ASSLSGRDEQY

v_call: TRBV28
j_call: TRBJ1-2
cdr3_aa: ASSLLDRERYGYT

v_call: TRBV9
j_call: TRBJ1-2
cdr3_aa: ASSVQGRNYGYT

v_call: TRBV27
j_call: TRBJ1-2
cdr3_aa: ASQTGAGGYT

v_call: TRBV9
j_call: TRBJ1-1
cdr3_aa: ASSGPVQGPNTEAF

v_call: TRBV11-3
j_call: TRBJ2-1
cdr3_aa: ASSYYLQGPF

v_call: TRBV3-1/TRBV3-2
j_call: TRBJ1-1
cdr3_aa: ASLPGQGGTEAF

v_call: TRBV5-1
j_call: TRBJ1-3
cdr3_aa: ASSAQGVRRGNTIY